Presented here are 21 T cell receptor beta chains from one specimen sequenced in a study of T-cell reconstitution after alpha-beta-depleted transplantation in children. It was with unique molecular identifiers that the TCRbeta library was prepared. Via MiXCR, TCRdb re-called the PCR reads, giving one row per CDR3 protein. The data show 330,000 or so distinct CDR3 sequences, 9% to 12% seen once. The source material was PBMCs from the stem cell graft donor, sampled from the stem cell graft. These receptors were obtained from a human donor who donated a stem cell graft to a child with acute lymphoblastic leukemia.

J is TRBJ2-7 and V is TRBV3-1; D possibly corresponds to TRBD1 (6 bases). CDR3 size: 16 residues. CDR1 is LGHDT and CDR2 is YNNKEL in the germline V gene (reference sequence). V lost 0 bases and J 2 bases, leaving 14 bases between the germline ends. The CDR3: CASSQDSGAYAYEQYF. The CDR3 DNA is TGTGCCAGCAGCCAAGACTCAGGGGCGTACGCCTACGAGCAGTACTTC.

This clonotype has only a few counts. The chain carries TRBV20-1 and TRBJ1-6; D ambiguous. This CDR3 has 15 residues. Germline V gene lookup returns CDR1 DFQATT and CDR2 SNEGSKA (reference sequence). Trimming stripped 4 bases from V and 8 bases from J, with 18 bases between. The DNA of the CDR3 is TGCAGTGCTAAGCCGGCACCCCGGCTTGATTCACCCCTCCACTTT. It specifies CSAKPAPRLDSPLHF.

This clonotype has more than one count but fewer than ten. Here the CDR3 DNA reads TGTGCCAGCAACCCAGGGAGCGCAGATACGCAGTATTTT. Its translation is CASNPGSADTQYF. This rearrangement joins TRBV12-3 or TRBV12-4 to TRBJ2-3; D might be TRBD1 or TRBD2, each matching 5 bases. This CDR3 comprises 13 residues. Trimming took off 7 bases at V and 4 bases at J, with 12 bases between the two ends.

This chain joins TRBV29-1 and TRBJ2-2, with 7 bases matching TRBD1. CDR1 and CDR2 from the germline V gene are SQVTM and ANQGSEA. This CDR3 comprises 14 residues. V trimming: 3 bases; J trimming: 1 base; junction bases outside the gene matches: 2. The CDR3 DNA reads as TGCAGCGTTGATGCAGGGGGGAACACCGGGGAGCTGTTTTTT. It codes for CSVDAGGNTGELFF.

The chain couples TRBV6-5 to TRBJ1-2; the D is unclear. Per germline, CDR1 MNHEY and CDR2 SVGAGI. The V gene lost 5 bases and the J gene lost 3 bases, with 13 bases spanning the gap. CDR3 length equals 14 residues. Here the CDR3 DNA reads TGTGCCAGCAGTCAGCAGAGTCCCTACTATGGCTACACCTTC. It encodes CASSQQSPYYGYTF.

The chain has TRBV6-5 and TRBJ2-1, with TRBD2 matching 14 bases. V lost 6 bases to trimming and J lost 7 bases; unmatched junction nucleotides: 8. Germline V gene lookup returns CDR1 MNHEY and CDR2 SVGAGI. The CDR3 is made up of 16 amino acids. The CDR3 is CASRVLGTSGSNEQFF. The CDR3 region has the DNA TGTGCCAGCAGGGTCCTAGGGACTAGCGGGAGTAATGAGCAGTTCTTC.

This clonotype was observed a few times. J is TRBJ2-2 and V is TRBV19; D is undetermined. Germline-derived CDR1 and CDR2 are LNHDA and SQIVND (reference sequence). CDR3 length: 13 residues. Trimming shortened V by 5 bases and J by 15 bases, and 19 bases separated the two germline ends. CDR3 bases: TGTGCCAGTAGTTTACTTCCGGCTATATGGATGTTTTTT. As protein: CASSLLPAIWMFF.

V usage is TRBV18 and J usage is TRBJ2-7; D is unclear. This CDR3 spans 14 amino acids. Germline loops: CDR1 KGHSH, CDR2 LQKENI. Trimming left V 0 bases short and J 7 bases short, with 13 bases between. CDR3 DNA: TGTGCCAGCTCACCACCGACTTACTTTCGGGAGCAGTACTTC. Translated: CASSPPTYFREQYF.

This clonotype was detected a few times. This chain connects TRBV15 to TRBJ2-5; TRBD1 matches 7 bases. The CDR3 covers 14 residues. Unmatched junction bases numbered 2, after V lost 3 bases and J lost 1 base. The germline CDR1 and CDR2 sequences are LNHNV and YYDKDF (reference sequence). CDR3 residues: CATSRTGFQETQYF. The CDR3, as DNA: TGTGCCACCAGCAGGACAGGGTTCCAAGAGACCCAGTACTTC.

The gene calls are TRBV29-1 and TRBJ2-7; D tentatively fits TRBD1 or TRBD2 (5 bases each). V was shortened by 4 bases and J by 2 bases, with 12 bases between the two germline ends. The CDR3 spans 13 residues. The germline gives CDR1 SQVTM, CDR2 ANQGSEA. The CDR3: CSVAPGPAYEQYF. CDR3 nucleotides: TGCAGCGTTGCCCCGGGGCCCGCCTACGAGCAGTACTTC.

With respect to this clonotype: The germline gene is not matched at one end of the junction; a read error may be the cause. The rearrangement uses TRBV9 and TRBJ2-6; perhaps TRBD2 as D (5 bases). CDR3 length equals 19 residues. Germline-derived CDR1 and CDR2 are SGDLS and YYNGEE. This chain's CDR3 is CAGSVAWESGLSGANVLTF. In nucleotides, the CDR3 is TGTGCCGGCAGCGTAGCTTGGGAGTCAGGACTCTCTGGGGCCAACGTCCTGACTTTC.

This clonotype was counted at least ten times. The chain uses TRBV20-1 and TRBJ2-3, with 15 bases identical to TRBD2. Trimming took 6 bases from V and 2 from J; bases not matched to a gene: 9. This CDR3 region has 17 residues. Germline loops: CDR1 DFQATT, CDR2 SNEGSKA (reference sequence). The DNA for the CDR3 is TGCAGTGCCCATACGGGACTAGCGGGAGGAAACACAGATACGCAGTATTTT. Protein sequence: CSAHTGLAGGNTDTQYF.

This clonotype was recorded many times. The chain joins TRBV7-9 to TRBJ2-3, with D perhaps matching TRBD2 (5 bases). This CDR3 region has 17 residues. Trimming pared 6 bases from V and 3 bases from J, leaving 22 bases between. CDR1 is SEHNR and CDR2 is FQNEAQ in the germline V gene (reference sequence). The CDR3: CASRKPRRSYGTDTQYF. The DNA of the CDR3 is TGTGCCAGCAGGAAACCGAGGAGGTCGTACGGGACAGATACGCAGTATTTT.

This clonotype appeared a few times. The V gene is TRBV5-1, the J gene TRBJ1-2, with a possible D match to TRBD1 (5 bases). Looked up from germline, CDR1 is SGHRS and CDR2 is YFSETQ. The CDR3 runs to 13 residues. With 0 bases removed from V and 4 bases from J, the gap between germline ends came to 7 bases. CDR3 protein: CASSLEGTYGYTF. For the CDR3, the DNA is TGCGCCAGCAGCTTGGAGGGGACCTATGGCTACACCTTC.

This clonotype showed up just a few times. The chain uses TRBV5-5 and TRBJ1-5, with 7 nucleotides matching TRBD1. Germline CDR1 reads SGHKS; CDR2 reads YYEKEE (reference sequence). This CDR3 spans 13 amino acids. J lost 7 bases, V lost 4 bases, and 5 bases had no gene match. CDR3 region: CASSVDRFQPQHF. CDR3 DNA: TGTGCCAGCAGCGTGGACAGGTTCCAGCCCCAGCATTTT.

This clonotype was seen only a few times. CDR3 sequence (DNA): TGCGCCAGCAGCTTGGTCGGAGTGAATAATTCACCCCTCCACTTT. Translated: CASSLVGVNNSPLHF. V and J are TRBV5-1 and TRBJ1-6; D gene unclear. Germline V CDR1 and CDR2: SGHRS, YFSETQ. V lost 0 bases, J lost 5 bases, and 9 bases lay in between. The CDR3 has 15 amino acids.

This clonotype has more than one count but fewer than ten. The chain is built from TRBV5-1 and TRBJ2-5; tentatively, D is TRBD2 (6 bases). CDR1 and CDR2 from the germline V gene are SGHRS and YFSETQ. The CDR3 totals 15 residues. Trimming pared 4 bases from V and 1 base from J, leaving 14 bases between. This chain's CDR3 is CASSNGRESQETQYF. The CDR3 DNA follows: TGCGCCAGCAGCAACGGCCGGGAGAGCCAAGAGACCCAGTACTTC.

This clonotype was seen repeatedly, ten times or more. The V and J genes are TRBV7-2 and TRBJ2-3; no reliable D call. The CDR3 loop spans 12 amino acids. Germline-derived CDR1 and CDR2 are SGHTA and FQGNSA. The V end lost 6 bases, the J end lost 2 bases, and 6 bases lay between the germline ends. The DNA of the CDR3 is TGTGCCAGCAGGACCCACACAGATACGCAGTATTTT. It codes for CASRTHTDTQYF.

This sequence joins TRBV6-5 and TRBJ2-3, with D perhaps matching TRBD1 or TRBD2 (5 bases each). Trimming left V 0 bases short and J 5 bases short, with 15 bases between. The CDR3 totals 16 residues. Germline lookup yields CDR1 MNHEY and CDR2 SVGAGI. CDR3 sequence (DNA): TGTGCCAGCAGTTACTCACAAGGGGACGTTATAGATACGCAGTATTTT. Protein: CASSYSQGDVIDTQYF.

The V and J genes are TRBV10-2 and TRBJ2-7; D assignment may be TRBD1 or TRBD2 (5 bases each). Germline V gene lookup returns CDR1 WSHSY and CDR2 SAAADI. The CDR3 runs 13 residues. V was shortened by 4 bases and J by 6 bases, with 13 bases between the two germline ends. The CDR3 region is CASSVPGPSEQYF. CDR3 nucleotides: TGCGCCAGCAGTGTTCCGGGGCCAAGCGAGCAGTACTTC.

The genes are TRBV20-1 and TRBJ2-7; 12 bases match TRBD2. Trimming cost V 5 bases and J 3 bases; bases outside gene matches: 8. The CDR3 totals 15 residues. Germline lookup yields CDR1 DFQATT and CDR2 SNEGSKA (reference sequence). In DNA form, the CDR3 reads TGCAGTGCTTTCCCCCTAGCGGGAGGGGGCTACGAGCAGTACTTC. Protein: CSAFPLAGGGYEQYF.